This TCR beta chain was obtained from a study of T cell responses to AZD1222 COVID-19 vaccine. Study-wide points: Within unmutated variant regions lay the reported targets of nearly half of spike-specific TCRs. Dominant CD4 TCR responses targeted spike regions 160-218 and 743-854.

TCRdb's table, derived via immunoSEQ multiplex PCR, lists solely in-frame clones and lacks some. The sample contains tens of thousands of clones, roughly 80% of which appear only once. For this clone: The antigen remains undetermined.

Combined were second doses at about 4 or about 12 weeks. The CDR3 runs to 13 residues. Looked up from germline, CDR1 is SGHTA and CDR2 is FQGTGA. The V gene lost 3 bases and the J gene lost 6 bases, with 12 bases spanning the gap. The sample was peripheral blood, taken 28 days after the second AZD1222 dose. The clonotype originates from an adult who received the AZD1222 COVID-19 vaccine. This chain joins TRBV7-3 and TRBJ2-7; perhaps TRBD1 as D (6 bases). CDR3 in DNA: TGTGCCAGCAGCTTCGCGCGAGGGGGCGAGCAGTACTTC. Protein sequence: CASSFARGGEQYF.